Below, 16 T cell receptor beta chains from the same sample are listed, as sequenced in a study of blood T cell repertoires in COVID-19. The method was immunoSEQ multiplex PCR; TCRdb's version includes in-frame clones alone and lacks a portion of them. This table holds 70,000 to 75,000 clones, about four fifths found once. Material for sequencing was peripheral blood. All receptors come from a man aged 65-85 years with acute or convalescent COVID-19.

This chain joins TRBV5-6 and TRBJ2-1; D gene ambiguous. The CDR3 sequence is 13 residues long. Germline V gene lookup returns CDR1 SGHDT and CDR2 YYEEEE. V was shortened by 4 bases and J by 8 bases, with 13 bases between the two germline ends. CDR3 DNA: TGTGCCAGCAGCCTTAACCTACCTCATGAGCAGTTCTTC. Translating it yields CASSLNLPHEQFF.

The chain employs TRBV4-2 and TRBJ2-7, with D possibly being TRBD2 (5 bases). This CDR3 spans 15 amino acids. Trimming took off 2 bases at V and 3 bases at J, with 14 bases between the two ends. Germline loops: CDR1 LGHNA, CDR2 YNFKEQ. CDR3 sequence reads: CASSQRTGEGYEQYF. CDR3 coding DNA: TGTGCCAGCAGCCAAAGGACCGGGGAAGGCTACGAGCAGTACTTC.

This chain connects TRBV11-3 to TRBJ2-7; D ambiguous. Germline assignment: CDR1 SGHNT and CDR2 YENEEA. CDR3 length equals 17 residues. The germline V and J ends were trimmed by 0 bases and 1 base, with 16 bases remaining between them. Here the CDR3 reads CASSLDSSPVESYEQYF. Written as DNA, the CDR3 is TGTGCCAGCAGCTTAGATTCGTCCCCCGTTGAGTCCTACGAGCAGTACTTC.

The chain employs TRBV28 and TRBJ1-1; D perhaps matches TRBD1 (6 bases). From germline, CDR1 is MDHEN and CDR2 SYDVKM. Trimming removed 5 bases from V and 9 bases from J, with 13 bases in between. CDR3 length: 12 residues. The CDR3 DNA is TGTGCCAGCAGTCCCTCAGGGGTCCAAGCTTTCTTT. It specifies CASSPSGVQAFF.

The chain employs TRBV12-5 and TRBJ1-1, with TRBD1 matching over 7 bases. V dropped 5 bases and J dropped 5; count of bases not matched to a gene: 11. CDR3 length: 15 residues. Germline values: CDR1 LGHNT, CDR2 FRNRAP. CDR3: CASGPTGAGGTEAFF. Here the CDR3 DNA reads TGTGCTAGTGGTCCCACAGGGGCAGGCGGTACTGAAGCTTTCTTT.

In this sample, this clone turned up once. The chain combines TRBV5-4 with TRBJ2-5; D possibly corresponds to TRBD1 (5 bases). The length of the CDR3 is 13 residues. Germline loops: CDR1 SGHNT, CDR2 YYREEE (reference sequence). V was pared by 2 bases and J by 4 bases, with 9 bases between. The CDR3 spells CASSFDSRETQYF. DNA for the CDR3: TGTGCCAGCAGCTTCGACAGTCGAGAGACCCAGTACTTC.

CDR3 protein: CASSWSGTYNEQFF. As DNA, the CDR3 is TGCGCCAGCAGCTGGAGCGGGACCTACAATGAGCAGTTCTTC. This sequence joins TRBV5-1 and TRBJ2-1; 7 bases map to TRBD2. Germline V lookup: CDR1 SGHRS, CDR2 YFSETQ. The CDR3 runs 14 residues. The J segment lost 2 bases and the V segment lost 3 bases, leaving 2 bases of the junction unmatched.

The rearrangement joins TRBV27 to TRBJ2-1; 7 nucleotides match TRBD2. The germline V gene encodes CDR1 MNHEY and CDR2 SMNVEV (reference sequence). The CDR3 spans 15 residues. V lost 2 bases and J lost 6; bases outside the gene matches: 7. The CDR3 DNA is TGTGCCAGCAGTTTAGTTCTACCGGGAGGCAATGAGCAGTTCTTC. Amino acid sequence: CASSLVLPGGNEQFF.

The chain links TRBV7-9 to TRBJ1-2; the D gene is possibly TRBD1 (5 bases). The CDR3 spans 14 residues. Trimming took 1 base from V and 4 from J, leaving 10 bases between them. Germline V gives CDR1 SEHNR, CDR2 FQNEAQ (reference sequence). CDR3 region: CASSLDGAGYGYTF. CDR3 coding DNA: TGTGCCAGCAGCTTAGATGGGGCAGGCTATGGCTACACCTTC. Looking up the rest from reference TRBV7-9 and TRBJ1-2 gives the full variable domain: DTGVSQNPRHKITKRGQNVTFRCDPISEHNRLYWYRQTLGQGPEFLTYFQNEAQLEKSRLLSDRFSAERPKGSFSTLEIQRTEQGDSAMYLCASSLDGAGYGYTFGSGTRLTVV.

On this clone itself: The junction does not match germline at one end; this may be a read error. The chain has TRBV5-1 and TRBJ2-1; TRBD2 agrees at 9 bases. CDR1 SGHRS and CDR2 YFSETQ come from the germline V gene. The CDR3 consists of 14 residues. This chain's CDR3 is CASSSGRSFNGQFF. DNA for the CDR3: TGCGCCAGTTCCAGCGGGAGGAGTTTCAATGGGCAGTTCTTC.

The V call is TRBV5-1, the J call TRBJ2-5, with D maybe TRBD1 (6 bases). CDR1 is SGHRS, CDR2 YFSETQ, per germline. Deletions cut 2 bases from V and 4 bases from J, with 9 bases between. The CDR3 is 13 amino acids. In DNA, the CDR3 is TGCGCCAGCAGCTTCGACAGGAGAGAGACCCAGTACTTC. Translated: CASSFDRRETQYF.

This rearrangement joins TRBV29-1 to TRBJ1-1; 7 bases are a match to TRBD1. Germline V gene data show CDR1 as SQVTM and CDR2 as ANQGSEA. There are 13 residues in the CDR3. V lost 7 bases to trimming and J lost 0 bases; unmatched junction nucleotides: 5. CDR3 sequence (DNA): TGCAGCGGCGAAACAGGGGTGAACACTGAAGCTTTCTTT. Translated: CSGETGVNTEAFF. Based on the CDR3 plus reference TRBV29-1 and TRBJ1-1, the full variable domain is SAVISQKPSRDICQRGTSLTIQCQVDSQVTMMFWYRQQPGQSLTLIATANQGSEATYESGFVIDKFPISRPNLTFSTLTVSNMSPEDSSIYLCSGETGVNTEAFFGQGTRLTVV.

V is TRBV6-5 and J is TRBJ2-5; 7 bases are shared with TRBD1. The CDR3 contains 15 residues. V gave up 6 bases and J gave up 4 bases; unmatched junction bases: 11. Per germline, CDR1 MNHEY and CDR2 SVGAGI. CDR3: CASRRRQGRSETQYF. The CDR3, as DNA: TGTGCCAGCAGACGTCGACAGGGCCGTTCAGAGACCCAGTACTTC.

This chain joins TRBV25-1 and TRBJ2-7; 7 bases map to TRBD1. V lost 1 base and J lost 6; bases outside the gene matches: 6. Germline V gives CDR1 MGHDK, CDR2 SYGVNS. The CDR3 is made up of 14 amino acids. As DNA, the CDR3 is TGTGCCAGCAGTGAATGGCCAGGGGGAAGCGAGCAGTACTTC. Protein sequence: CASSEWPGGSEQYF.

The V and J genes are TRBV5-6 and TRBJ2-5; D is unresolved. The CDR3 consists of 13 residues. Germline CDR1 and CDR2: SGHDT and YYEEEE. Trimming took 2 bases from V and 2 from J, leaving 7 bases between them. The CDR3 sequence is CASSFPRQETQYF. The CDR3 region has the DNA TGTGCCAGCAGCTTTCCCAGACAAGAGACCCAGTACTTC. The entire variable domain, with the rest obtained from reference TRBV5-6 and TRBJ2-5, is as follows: DAGVTQSPTHLIKTRGQQVTLRCSPKSGHDTVSWYQQALGQGPQFIFQYYEEEERQRGNFPDRFSGHQFPNYSSELNVNALLLGDSALYLCASSFPRQETQYFGPGTRLLVL.

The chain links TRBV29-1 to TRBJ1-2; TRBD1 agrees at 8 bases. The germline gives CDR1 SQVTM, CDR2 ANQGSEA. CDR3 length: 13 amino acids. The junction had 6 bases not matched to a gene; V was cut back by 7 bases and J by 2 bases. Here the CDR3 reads CSASRDRNYGYTF. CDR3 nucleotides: TGCAGCGCGTCCCGGGACAGGAACTATGGCTACACCTTC.